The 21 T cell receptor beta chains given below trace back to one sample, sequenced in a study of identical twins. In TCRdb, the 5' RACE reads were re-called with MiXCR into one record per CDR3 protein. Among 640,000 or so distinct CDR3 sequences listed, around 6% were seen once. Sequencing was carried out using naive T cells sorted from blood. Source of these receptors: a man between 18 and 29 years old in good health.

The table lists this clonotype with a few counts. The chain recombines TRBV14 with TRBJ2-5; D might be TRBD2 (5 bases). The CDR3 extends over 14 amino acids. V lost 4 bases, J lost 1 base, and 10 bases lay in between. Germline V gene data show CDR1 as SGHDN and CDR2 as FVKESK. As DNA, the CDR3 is TGTGCCAGCAGCCTTACGGACTTCCAAGAGACCCAGTACTTC. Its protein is CASSLTDFQETQYF. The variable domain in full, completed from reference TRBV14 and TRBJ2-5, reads EAGVTQFPSHSVIEKGQTVTLRCDPISGHDNLYWYRRVMGKEIKFLLHFVKESKQDESGMPNNRFLAERTGGTYSTLKVQPAELEDSGVYFCASSLTDFQETQYFGPGTRLLVL.

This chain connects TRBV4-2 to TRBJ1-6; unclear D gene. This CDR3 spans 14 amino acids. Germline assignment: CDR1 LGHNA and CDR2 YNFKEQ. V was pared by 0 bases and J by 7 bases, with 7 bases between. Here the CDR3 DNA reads TGTGCCAGCAGCCAAGATGATCGGAATTCACCCCTCCACTTT. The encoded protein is CASSQDDRNSPLHF.

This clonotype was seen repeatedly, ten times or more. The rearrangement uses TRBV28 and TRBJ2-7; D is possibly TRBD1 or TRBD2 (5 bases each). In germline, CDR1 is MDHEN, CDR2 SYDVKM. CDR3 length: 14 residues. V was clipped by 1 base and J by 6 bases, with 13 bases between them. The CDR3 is CASSLLGPTSEQYF. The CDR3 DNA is TGTGCCAGCAGTTTATTGGGACCCACGTCCGAGCAGTACTTC.

This CDR3 is CSCGGRDTQYF. As DNA, the CDR3 is TGCAGTTGCGGGGGCCGAGATACGCAGTATTTT. This chain connects TRBV20-1 to TRBJ2-3; the D gene is possibly TRBD2 (7 bases). This CDR3 comprises 11 residues. V was cut by 8 bases and J by 5 bases, with 11 bases left in between. In germline, CDR1 is DFQATT, CDR2 SNEGSKA (reference sequence).

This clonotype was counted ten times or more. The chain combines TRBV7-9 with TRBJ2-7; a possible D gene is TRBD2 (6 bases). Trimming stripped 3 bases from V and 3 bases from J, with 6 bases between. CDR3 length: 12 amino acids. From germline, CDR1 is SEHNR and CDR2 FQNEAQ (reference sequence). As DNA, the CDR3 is TGTGCCAGCAGCTTGACTAGCTACGAGCAGTACTTC. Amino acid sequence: CASSLTSYEQYF.

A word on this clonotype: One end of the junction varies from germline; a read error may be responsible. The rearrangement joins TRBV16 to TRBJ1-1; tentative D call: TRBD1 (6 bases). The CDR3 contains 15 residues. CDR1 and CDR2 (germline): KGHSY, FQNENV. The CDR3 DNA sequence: TGTGCCAGCAGCCAATCTACAGGGCTGAACTCTGAAGCTTTCTTT. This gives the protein CASSQSTGLNSEAFF.

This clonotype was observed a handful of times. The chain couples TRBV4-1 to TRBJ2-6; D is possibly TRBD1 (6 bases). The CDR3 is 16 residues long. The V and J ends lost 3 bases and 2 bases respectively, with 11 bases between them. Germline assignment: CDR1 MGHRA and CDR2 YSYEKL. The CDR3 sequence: CASSHPWGPGANVLTF. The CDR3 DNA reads TGCGCCAGCAGCCATCCTTGGGGGCCTGGGGCCAACGTCCTGACTTTC.

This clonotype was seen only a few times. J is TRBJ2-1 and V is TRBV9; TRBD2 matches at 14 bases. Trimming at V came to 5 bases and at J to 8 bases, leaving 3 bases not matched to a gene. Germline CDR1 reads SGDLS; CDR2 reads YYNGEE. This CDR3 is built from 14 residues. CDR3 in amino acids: CASRGTSGRDEQFF. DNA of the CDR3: TGTGCCAGCAGGGGGACTAGCGGGAGAGATGAGCAGTTCTTC.

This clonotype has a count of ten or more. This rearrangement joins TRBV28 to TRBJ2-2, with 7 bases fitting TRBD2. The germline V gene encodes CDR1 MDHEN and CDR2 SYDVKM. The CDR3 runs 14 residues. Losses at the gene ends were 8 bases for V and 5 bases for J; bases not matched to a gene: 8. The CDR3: CASVTPGGTGELFF. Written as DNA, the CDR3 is TGTGCCAGCGTAACCCCCGGGGGGACCGGGGAGCTGTTTTTT.

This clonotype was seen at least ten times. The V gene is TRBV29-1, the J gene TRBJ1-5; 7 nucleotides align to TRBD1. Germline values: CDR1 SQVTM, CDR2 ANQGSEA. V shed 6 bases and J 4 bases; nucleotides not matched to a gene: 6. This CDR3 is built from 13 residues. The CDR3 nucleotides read TGCAGCGTAGACAGGGCCGAGAATCAGCCCCAGCATTTT. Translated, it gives CSVDRAENQPQHF.

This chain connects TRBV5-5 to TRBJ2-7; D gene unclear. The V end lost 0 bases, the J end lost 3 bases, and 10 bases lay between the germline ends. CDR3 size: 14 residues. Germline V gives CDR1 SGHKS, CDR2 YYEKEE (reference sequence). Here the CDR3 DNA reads TGTGCCAGCAGCTTGGTGTTAGGGTTCTACGAGCAGTACTTC. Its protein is CASSLVLGFYEQYF. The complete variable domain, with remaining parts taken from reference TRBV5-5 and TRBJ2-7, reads DAGVTQSPTHLIKTRGQQVTLRCSPISGHKSVSWYQQVLGQGPQFIFQYYEKEERGRGNFPDRFSARQFPNYSSELNVNALLLGDSALYLCASSLVLGFYEQYFGPGTRLTVT.

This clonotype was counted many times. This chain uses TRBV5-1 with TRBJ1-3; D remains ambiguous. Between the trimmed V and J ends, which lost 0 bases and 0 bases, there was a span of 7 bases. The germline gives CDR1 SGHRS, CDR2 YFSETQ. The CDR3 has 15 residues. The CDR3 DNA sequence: TGCGCCAGCAGCTTGGGTCGGCTCTCTGGAAACACCATATATTTT. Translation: CASSLGRLSGNTIYF. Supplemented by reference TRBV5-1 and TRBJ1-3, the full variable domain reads KAGVTQTPRYLIKTRGQQVTLSCSPISGHRSVSWYQQTPGQGLQFLFEYFSETQRNKGNFPGRFSGRQFSNSRSEMNVSTLELGDSALYLCASSLGRLSGNTIYFGEGSWLTVV.

The CDR3 DNA reads TGTGCCAGCAGTTTAGGGACTAGCGGAGACGAGCAGTACTTC. Encoded protein: CASSLGTSGDEQYF. This sequence joins TRBV28 and TRBJ2-7; 11 bases align to TRBD2. V lost 2 bases and J lost 5; bases outside the gene matches: 2. Germline CDR1 and CDR2: MDHEN and SYDVKM. The CDR3 runs to 14 residues.

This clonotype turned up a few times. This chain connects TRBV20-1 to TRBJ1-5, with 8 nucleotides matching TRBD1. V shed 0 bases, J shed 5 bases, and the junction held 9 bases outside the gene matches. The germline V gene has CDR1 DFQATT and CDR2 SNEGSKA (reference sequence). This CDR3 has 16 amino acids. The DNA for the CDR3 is TGCAGTGCTAGAGATAGTGGGCAGGGGGCCCATCAGCCCCAGCATTTT. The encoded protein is CSARDSGQGAHQPQHF.

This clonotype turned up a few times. CDR3 sequence: CASSGGISYEQYV. Here the CDR3 DNA reads TGTGCCAGCAGTGGCGGGATCTCCTACGAGCAGTACGTC. The chain couples TRBV25-1 to TRBJ2-7; D is possibly TRBD2 (6 bases). Germline V gene sequence: CDR1 MGHDK, CDR2 SYGVNS. This CDR3 is 13 amino acids long. The ends were cut back, 4 bases at V and 0 bases at J, with 7 bases in the middle.

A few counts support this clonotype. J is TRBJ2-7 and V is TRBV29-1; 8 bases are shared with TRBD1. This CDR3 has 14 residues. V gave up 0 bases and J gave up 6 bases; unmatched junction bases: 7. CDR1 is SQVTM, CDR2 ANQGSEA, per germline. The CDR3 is CSVEEGQGAAEQYF. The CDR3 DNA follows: TGCAGCGTTGAAGAAGGACAGGGTGCTGCCGAGCAGTACTTC.

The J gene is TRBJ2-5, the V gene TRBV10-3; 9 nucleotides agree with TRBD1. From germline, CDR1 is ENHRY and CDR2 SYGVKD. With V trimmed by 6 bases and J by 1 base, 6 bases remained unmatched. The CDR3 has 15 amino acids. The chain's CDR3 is CAIRGGQGPQETQYF. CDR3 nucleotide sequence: TGTGCCATCAGGGGGGGACAGGGACCCCAAGAGACCCAGTACTTC.

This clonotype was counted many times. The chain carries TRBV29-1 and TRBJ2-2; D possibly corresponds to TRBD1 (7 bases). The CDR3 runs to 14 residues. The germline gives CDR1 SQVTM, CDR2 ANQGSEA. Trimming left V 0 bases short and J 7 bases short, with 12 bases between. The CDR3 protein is CSVEDQGGFGELFF. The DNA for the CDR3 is TGCAGCGTTGAAGATCAGGGGGGCTTCGGGGAGCTGTTTTTT.

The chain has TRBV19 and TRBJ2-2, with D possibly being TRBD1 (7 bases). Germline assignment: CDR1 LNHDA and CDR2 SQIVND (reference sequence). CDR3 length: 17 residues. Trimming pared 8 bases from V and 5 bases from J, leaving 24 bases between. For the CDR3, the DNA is TGTGCCAGTTCCAAAGGGTGGAGGGGGCGTACTACCGGGGAGCTGTTTTTT. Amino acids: CASSKGWRGRTTGELFF. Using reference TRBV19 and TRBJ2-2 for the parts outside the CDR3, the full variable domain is DGGITQSPKYLFRKEGQNVTLSCEQNLNHDAMYWYRQDPGQGLRLIYYSQIVNDFQKGDIAEGYSVSREKKESFPLTVTSAQKNPTAFYLCASSKGWRGRTTGELFFGEGSRLTVL.

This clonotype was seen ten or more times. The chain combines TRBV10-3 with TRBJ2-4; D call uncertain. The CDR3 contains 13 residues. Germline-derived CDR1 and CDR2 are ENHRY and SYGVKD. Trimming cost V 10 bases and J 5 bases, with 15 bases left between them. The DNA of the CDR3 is TGTGCCACCGGTCGAGAGAAAGAAAACATTCAGTACTTC. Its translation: CATGREKENIQYF.

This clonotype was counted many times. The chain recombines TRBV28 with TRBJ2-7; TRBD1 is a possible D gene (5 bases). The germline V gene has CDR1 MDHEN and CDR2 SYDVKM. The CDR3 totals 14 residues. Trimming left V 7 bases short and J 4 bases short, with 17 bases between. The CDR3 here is CASNPKGSGYEQYF. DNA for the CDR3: TGTGCCAGCAATCCAAAGGGGTCCGGTTACGAGCAGTACTTC. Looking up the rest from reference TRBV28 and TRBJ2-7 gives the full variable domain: DVKVTQSSRYLVKRTGEKVFLECVQDMDHENMFWYRQDPGLGLRLIYFSYDVKMKEKGDIPEGYSVSREKKERFSLILESASTNQTSMYLCASNPKGSGYEQYFGPGTRLTVT.